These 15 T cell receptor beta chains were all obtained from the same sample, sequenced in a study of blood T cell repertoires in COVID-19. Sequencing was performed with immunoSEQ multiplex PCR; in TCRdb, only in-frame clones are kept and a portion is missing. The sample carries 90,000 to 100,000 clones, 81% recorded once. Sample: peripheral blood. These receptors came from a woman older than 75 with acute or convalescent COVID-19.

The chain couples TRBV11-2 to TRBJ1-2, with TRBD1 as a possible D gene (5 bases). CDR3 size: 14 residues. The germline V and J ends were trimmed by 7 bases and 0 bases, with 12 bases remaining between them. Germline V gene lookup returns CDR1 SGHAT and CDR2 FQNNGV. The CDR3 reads CASTQGAANYGYTF. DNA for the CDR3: TGTGCCAGCACCCAAGGGGCAGCTAACTATGGCTACACCTTC.

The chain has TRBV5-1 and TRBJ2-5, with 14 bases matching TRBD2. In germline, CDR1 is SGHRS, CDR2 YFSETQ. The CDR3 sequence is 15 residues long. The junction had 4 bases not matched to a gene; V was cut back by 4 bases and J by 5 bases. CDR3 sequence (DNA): TGCGCCAGCAGCCCGGGACTAGCGGGGGATGAGACCCAGTACTTC. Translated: CASSPGLAGDETQYF.

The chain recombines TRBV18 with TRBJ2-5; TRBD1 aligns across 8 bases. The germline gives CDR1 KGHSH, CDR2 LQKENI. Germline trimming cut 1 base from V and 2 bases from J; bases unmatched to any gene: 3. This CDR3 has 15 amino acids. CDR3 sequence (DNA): TGTGCCAGCTCACCACAGTGGGACAGGCAAGAGACCCAGTACTTC. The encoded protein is CASSPQWDRQETQYF.

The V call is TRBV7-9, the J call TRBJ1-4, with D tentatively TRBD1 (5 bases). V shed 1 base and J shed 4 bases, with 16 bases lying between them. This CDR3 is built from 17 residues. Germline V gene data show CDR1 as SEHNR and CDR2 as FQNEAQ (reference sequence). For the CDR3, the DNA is TGTGCCAGCAGCTTAGTCCATAGGGGCATGAGTAATGAAAAACTGTTTTTT. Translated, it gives CASSLVHRGMSNEKLFF.

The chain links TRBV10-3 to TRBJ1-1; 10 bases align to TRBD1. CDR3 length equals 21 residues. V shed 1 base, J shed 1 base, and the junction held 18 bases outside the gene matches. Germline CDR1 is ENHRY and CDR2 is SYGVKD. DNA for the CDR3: TGTGCCATCAGTGAGTTTGGGGTTTCGGGGACAGGGGCGTCTAGGAACACTGAAGCTTTCTTT. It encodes CAISEFGVSGTGASRNTEAFF.

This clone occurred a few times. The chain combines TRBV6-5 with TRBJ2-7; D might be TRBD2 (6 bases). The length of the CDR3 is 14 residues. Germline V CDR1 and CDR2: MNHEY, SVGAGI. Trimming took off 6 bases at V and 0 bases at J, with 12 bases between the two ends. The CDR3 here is CASSDRRGSYEQYV. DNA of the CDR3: TGTGCCAGCAGCGATAGGCGGGGCTCCTACGAGCAGTACGTC.

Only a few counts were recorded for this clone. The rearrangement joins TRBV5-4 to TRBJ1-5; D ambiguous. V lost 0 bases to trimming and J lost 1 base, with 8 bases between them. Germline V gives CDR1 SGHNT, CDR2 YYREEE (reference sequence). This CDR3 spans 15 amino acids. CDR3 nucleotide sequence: TGTGCCAGCAGCTTGGGCGCGGGGAGCAATCAGCCCCAGCATTTT. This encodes CASSLGAGSNQPQHF.

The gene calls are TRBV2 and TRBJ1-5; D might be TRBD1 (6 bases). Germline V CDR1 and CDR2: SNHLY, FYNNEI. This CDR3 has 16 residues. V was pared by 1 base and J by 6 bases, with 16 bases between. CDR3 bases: TGTGCCAGCAGTGAAGGAGGCACAGGGAATACTCAGCCCCAGCATTTT. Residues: CASSEGGTGNTQPQHF.

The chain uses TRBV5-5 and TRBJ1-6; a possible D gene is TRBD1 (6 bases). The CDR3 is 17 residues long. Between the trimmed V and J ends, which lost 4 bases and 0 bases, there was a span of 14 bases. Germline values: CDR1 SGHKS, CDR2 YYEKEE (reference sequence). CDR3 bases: TGTGCCAGCAGCATAGACAGGAGGAGCTCCTATAATTCACCCCTCCACTTT. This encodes CASSIDRRSSYNSPLHF.

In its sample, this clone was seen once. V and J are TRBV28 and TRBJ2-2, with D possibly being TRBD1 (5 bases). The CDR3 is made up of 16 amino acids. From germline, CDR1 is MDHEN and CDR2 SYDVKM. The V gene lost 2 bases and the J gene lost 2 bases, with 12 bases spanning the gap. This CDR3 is CASSLLQGINTGELFF. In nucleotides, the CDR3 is TGTGCCAGCAGTTTACTCCAGGGTATTAACACCGGGGAGCTGTTTTTT.

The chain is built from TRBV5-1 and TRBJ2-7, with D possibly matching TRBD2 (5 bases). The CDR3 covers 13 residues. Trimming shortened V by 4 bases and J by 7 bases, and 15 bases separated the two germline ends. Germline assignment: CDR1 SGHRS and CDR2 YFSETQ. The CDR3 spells CASSPEVGREQYF. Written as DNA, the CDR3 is TGCGCCAGCAGCCCGGAGGTAGGAAGGGAGCAGTACTTC. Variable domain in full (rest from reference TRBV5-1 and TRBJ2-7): KAGVTQTPRYLIKTRGQQVTLSCSPISGHRSVSWYQQTPGQGLQFLFEYFSETQRNKGNFPGRFSGRQFSNSRSEMNVSTLELGDSALYLCASSPEVGREQYFGPGTRLTVT.

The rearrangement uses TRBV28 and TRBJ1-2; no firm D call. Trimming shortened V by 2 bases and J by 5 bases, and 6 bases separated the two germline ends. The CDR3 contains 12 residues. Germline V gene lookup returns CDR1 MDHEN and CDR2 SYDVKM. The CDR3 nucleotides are TGTGCCAGCAGTTTACGCAGTTATGGCTACACCTTC. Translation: CASSLRSYGYTF.

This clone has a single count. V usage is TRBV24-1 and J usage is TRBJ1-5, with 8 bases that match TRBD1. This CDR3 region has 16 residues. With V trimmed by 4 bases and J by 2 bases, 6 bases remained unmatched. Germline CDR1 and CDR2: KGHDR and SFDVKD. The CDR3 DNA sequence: TGTGCCACCAGTGACTCTGGGACAGGCGGCAATCAGCCCCAGCATTTT. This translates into CATSDSGTGGNQPQHF.

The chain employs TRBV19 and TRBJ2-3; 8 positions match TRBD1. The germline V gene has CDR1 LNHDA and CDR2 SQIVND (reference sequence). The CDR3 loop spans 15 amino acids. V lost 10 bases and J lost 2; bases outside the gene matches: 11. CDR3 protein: CATRPRDRFTDTQYF. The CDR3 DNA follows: TGTGCCACACGCCCCCGGGACAGGTTCACAGATACGCAGTATTTT. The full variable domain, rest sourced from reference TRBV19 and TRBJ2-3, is DGGITQSPKYLFRKEGQNVTLSCEQNLNHDAMYWYRQDPGQGLRLIYYSQIVNDFQKGDIAEGYSVSREKKESFPLTVTSAQKNPTAFYLCATRPRDRFTDTQYFGPGTRLTVL.

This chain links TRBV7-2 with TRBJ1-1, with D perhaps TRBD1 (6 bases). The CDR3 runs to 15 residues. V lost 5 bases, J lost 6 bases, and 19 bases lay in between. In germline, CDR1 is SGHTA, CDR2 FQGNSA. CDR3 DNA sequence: TGTGCCAGCAGCCAGAATCGCGGGGGGCGGGCTGAAGCTTTCTTT. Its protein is CASSQNRGGRAEAFF. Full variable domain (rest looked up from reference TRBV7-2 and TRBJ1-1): GAGVSQSPSNKVTEKGKDVELRCDPISGHTALYWYRQSLGQGLEFLIYFQGNSAPDKSGLPSDRFSAERTGGSVSTLTIQRTQQEDSAVYLCASSQNRGGRAEAFFGQGTRLTVV.